The 28 T cell receptor beta chains below all came from one sample that was sequenced in a study of blood T cells in healthy people across ages. The use of a sample-barcoded 5' primer and a J-beta primer mix characterized a second PCR of about 6 to 12 cycles. Each CDR3 protein is one row after TCRdb ran MiXCR on the 5' RACE reads. The table shows 1.5 million to 2 million distinct CDR3 sequences, with roughly 27% occurring only once. Input material: blood. These receptors all come from a woman aged 30 to 39 in good health.

This clonotype was detected ten times or more. The DNA for the CDR3 is TGTGCCAGCAGGGTGACGGCTTATGGCTACACCTTC. Translated, it gives CASRVTAYGYTF. The chain recombines TRBV2 with TRBJ1-2, with D hard to call. The CDR3 totals 12 residues. The V gene lost 6 bases and the J gene lost 5 bases, with 10 bases spanning the gap. Looked up from germline, CDR1 is SNHLY and CDR2 is FYNNEI.

This clonotype was recorded a few times. The chain combines TRBV10-2 with TRBJ2-7; D gene unclear. V was shortened by 2 bases and J by 8 bases, with 13 bases between the two germline ends. Germline CDR1 WSHSY, CDR2 SAAADI. The CDR3 sequence is 13 residues long. CDR3 loop: CASSEPGVSKQYF. CDR3 DNA sequence: TGCGCCAGCAGTGAGCCTGGGGTCTCTAAGCAGTACTTC.

CDR3 sequence: CSARSGITHKATQYF. CDR3 DNA: TGCAGTGCTAGGTCCGGGATAACCCATAAGGCGACCCAGTACTTC. J is TRBJ2-7 and V is TRBV20-1; possibly TRBD2 for D (5 bases). The DNA end is more similar to TRBJ2-5, so the J call may be wrong. CDR1 DFQATT and CDR2 SNEGSKA come from the germline V gene (reference sequence). The CDR3 is 15 amino acids.

This clonotype was observed many times. The chain employs TRBV29-1 and TRBJ2-5; 11 bases align to TRBD2. Losses at the gene ends were 5 bases for V and 4 bases for J; bases not matched to a gene: 9. The CDR3 runs to 15 residues. Germline CDR1 and CDR2: SQVTM and ANQGSEA. CDR3: CSVSTSGGSIETQYF. The DNA of the CDR3 is TGCAGCGTTTCAACTAGCGGGGGTTCTATAGAGACCCAGTACTTC. The variable domain in full, completed from reference TRBV29-1 and TRBJ2-5, reads SAVISQKPSRDICQRGTSLTIQCQVDSQVTMMFWYRQQPGQSLTLIATANQGSEATYESGFVIDKFPISRPNLTFSTLTVSNMSPEDSSIYLCSVSTSGGSIETQYFGPGTRLLVL.

This clonotype was recorded a few times. The gene calls are TRBV7-2 and TRBJ2-5; D may correspond to TRBD1 or TRBD2 (5 bases each). This CDR3 has 17 residues. Per germline, CDR1 SGHTA and CDR2 FQGNSA. V gave up 0 bases and J gave up 5 bases, with 19 bases separating them. The CDR3 loop reads CASSLALRWQGGETQYF. For the CDR3, the DNA is TGTGCCAGCAGCTTAGCGCTCAGGTGGCAGGGCGGGGAGACCCAGTACTTC. Looking up the rest from reference TRBV7-2 and TRBJ2-5 gives the full variable domain: GAGVSQSPSNKVTEKGKDVELRCDPISGHTALYWYRQSLGQGLEFLIYFQGNSAPDKSGLPSDRFSAERTGGSVSTLTIQRTQQEDSAVYLCASSLALRWQGGETQYFGPGTRLLVL.

This clonotype was found a few times. The chain has TRBV5-1 and TRBJ2-1, with D maybe TRBD2 (7 bases). Germline V lookup: CDR1 SGHRS, CDR2 YFSETQ. V lost 5 bases and J 2 bases, leaving 23 bases between the germline ends. This CDR3 spans 18 amino acids. This CDR3 is CASRGAGATKNTYNEQFF. CDR3 coding DNA: TGCGCCAGCAGAGGGGCGGGGGCCACAAAAAACACCTACAATGAGCAGTTCTTC.

The chain combines TRBV24-1 with TRBJ1-2, with TRBD1 matching 8 bases. The CDR3 contains 14 residues. With 4 bases clipped from V and 6 bases from J, the junction kept 6 bases outside the gene matches. Germline lookup yields CDR1 KGHDR and CDR2 SFDVKD. In nucleotides, the CDR3 is TGTGCCACCAGTGACTCCGGACAGGGTCATGGCTACACCTTC. Translation: CATSDSGQGHGYTF.

This clonotype was found a few times. This rearrangement joins TRBV12-5 to TRBJ2-1; the D call may be TRBD1 or TRBD2 (5 bases each). Per germline, CDR1 LGHNT and CDR2 FRNRAP. Trimming left V 0 bases short and J 7 bases short, with 28 bases between. The CDR3 loop spans 20 amino acids. CDR3 residues: CASGLVLETGRPPERNEQFF. The CDR3, as DNA: TGTGCTAGTGGTTTGGTACTGGAGACGGGACGCCCACCCGAGAGGAATGAGCAGTTCTTC.

V gene TRBV6-6 combines with J gene TRBJ1-5, with D perhaps TRBD1 (5 bases). Between the trimmed V and J ends, which lost 7 bases and 5 bases, there was a span of 15 bases. This CDR3 comprises 14 residues. CDR1 is MNHNY, CDR2 SVGAGI, per germline (reference sequence). The CDR3 DNA reads TGTGCCAGCAACGGTCGGGGCCAGGATCAGCCCCAGCATTTT. It translates to CASNGRGQDQPQHF.

The CDR3 DNA is TGTGCCAGCAGCCTAGGACTACTTGAGCAGTTCTTC. Its translation: CASSLGLLEQFF. The chain joins TRBV5-6 to TRBJ2-1; D might be TRBD2 (6 bases). Germline V lookup: CDR1 SGHDT, CDR2 YYEEEE. The CDR3 contains 12 residues. Trimming took off 4 bases at V and 9 bases at J, with 11 bases between the two ends.

This clonotype came up a few times. The chain couples TRBV7-9 to TRBJ2-5, with TRBD2 matching over 8 bases. The CDR3 loop spans 16 amino acids. In germline, CDR1 is SEHNR, CDR2 FQNEAQ (reference sequence). Trimming took 4 bases from V and 2 from J; bases not matched to a gene: 9. The DNA of the CDR3 is TGTGCCAGCAGCTCCACTAGGACTAGCAGACAAGAGACCCAGTACTTC. Its protein is CASSSTRTSRQETQYF.

This clonotype appeared a few times. The rearrangement links TRBV10-3 to TRBJ2-1, with D unclear. This CDR3 is built from 15 residues. Germline loops: CDR1 ENHRY, CDR2 SYGVKD. V was trimmed by 3 bases and J by 4 bases, leaving 13 bases between them. The CDR3 region is CAISERVDEYNEQFF. The CDR3 coding sequence is TGTGCCATCAGTGAAAGGGTGGACGAATACAATGAGCAGTTCTTC.

This clonotype has only a few counts. This chain's CDR3 is CASRPRRGLSYEQYF. CDR3 in DNA: TGTGCCAGCAGACCCCGGAGGGGCCTCTCCTACGAGCAGTACTTC. The rearrangement links TRBV6-6 to TRBJ2-7, with D tentatively TRBD2 (6 bases). The CDR3 totals 15 residues. V lost 6 bases, J lost 0 bases, and 15 bases lay in between. Germline CDR1 MNHNY, CDR2 SVGAGI (reference sequence).

The CDR3 loop is CASSIVRDRGAEQYF. DNA of the CDR3: TGTGCCAGTAGTATAGTCCGGGACAGGGGGGCCGAGCAGTACTTC. This chain connects TRBV19 to TRBJ2-7; the match to TRBD1 covers 11 bases. J was trimmed by 6 bases and V by 1 base; bases with no gene match: 5. Germline lookup yields CDR1 LNHDA and CDR2 SQIVND (reference sequence). The CDR3 is 15 amino acids.

This clonotype has ten or more counts. V is TRBV4-1 and J is TRBJ2-7; unclear D gene. The CDR3 extends over 15 amino acids. Trimming took off 5 bases at V and 0 bases at J, with 14 bases between the two ends. From germline, CDR1 is MGHRA and CDR2 YSYEKL. CDR3: CASSATPSDSYEQYF. CDR3 nucleotide sequence: TGCGCCAGCAGCGCCACTCCTTCCGACTCCTACGAGCAGTACTTC.

This sequence joins TRBV6-5 and TRBJ2-1; 9 positions match TRBD2. The J call may be faulty, since TRBJ2-7 better matches the DNA end. Germline CDR1 reads MNHEY; CDR2 reads SVGAGI. The CDR3 length is 16 residues. CDR3: CASRFLSGGSYNEQYF. Written as DNA, the CDR3 is TGTGCCAGCAGGTTCCTTAGCGGGGGCTCCTACAATGAGCAGTACTTC.

This rearrangement joins TRBV10-3 to TRBJ2-1, with TRBD2 matching 14 bases. The closer fit of TRBJ2-7 to the DNA end suggests the J call may be wrong. Germline loops: CDR1 ENHRY, CDR2 SYGVKD. The CDR3 consists of 19 residues. The CDR3 sequence: CAIRTLGLAGGDSYNEQYF. CDR3 bases: TGTGCCATCAGGACATTAGGACTAGCGGGAGGAGACTCCTACAATGAGCAGTACTTC.

This sequence joins TRBV7-2 and TRBJ1-1; TRBD1 is a possible D gene (5 bases). Germline CDR1 is SGHTA and CDR2 is FQGNSA. The CDR3 loop spans 14 amino acids. With 3 bases removed from V and 3 bases from J, the gap between germline ends came to 11 bases. DNA of the CDR3: TGTGCCAGCAGCTTTCAGGGATTCTACACTGAAGCTTTCTTT. Residues: CASSFQGFYTEAFF.

In this sample, this clonotype turned up a few times. The V call is TRBV20-1, the J call TRBJ1-2, with a tentative D call TRBD1 (5 bases). The germline V gene has CDR1 DFQATT and CDR2 SNEGSKA (reference sequence). This CDR3 comprises 13 residues. Trimming took 4 bases from V and 3 from J, leaving 12 bases between them. Here the CDR3 reads CSATPGPDYGYTF. The CDR3 nucleotides read TGCAGTGCTACACCGGGGCCAGACTATGGCTACACCTTC.

This clonotype appeared many times. The chain is built from TRBV14 and TRBJ2-3; 7 bases agree with TRBD2. V gave up 4 bases and J gave up 4 bases; unmatched junction bases: 5. Germline lookup yields CDR1 SGHDN and CDR2 FVKESK. CDR3 length: 14 amino acids. DNA of the CDR3: TGTGCCAGCAGCCGTGGGCTAGCGGCAGATACGCAGTATTTT. It is translated as CASSRGLAADTQYF.

This clonotype has a count of ten or more. The rearrangement uses TRBV28 and TRBJ2-6; D gene ambiguous. V dropped 7 bases and J dropped 1 base, with 5 bases sitting between them. CDR3 length: 13 amino acids. The germline gives CDR1 MDHEN, CDR2 SYDVKM. CDR3 amino acids: CASTDSGANVLTF. The CDR3 DNA follows: TGTGCCAGCACCGATTCTGGGGCCAACGTCCTGACTTTC.

This clonotype was counted many times. The V gene is TRBV27, the J gene TRBJ2-6; 8 nucleotides line up with TRBD2. The CDR3 contains 19 residues. CDR1 and CDR2 from the germline V gene are MNHEY and SMNVEV (reference sequence). Trimming removed 4 bases from V and 0 bases from J; junction bases left unmatched: 11. CDR3 loop: CASSSPASGQFSGANVLTF. The CDR3, as DNA: TGTGCCAGCAGTTCCCCTGCTAGCGGGCAATTCTCTGGGGCCAACGTCCTGACTTTC.

This chain joins TRBV5-5 and TRBJ1-6; 10 bases are a match to TRBD1. V lost 2 bases to trimming and J lost 9 bases; unmatched junction nucleotides: 14. The CDR3 is 18 amino acids. Germline CDR1 and CDR2: SGHKS and YYEKEE (reference sequence). CDR3 in amino acids: CASSLLSPGQGKRSPLHF. CDR3 nucleotide sequence: TGTGCCAGCAGCTTATTATCGCCGGGACAGGGGAAGCGTTCACCCCTCCACTTT.

This clonotype was observed a few times. The gene calls are TRBV7-2 and TRBJ2-3; D ambiguous. Trimming pared 1 base from V and 0 bases from J, leaving 11 bases between. The germline CDR1 and CDR2 sequences are SGHTA and FQGNSA. The CDR3 contains 16 residues. The CDR3 reads CASSLVAGPSTDTQYF. The CDR3 coding sequence is TGTGCCAGCAGCTTAGTAGCCGGACCTAGCACAGATACGCAGTATTTT.

The chain has TRBV20-1 and TRBJ1-5; D call uncertain. CDR1 and CDR2 from the germline V gene are DFQATT and SNEGSKA (reference sequence). V lost 3 bases to trimming and J lost 2 bases, with 11 bases between them. This CDR3 has 14 residues. The DNA of the CDR3 is TGCAGTGCTAGCCTTAGGGCTCGCAATCAGCCCCAGCATTTT. This codes for CSASLRARNQPQHF.

This clonotype has at least ten counts. This rearrangement joins TRBV12-3 or TRBV12-4 to TRBJ2-1; D remains unclear. Deletions cut 8 bases from V and 7 bases from J, with 9 bases between. The CDR3 consists of 11 residues. The DNA for the CDR3 is TGTGCCAGCGGAAAGGGTAATGAGCAGTTCTTC. The encoded protein is CASGKGNEQFF.

This clonotype was seen once. The chain is built from TRBV13 and TRBJ1-1, with D unclear. The CDR3 covers 15 residues. Trimming stripped 5 bases from V and 5 bases from J, with 18 bases between. Per germline, CDR1 PRHDT and CDR2 FYEKMQ (reference sequence). The CDR3 region has the DNA TGTGCCAGCAGCCCCAAAGTAAAGGTGGGGACTGAAGCTTTCTTT. Its translation: CASSPKVKVGTEAFF.

This clonotype was counted between two and nine times. The chain carries TRBV12-3 or TRBV12-4 and TRBJ1-6; D unresolved. V lost 1 base and J 0 bases, leaving 10 bases between the germline ends. CDR3 length: 17 residues. In DNA form, the CDR3 reads TGTGCCAGCAGTTTAGGGTCCGCTAGCTCCTATAATTCACCCCTCCACTTT. Its protein product is CASSLGSASSYNSPLHF.